The next 4 T cell receptor beta chains were all read from a single sample in a study of CD8+ T cells in alopecia areata (dated by TCRdb to the late 2010s). Library preparation was by the immunoSEQ multiplex PCR assay. RNA was extracted from all samples and reverse transcribed into cDNA as template for TCR sequencing. TCRdb limited this immuneACCESS table to in-frame rearrangements with V and J called. A share of clones is missing; checked studies link under half to unresolved V genes, and the rest is unexplained. This sample gives about 220,000 clones in total; more than 45% of them show up just once. Around 1.6% of the sample lies in the top ten. What the time point label conveys for this sample: 4 weeks on oral tofacitinib. The treatment or condition label here, explained by the study, means: oral pan-JAK inhibitor, 5-10 mg twice daily. Material: CD4+ T cells sorted from blood, obtained at week 4, from a patient treated with tofacitinib. All receptors come from a human donor with alopecia areata.

The chain carries TRBV4-3 and TRBJ1-5; D uncertain. V dropped 0 bases and J dropped 4 bases, with 4 bases sitting between them. CDR3 length: 13 residues. Germline values: CDR1 LGHNA, CDR2 YSLEER. In nucleotides, the CDR3 is TGCGCCAGCAGCCAAGAACGGAATCAGCCCCAGCATTTT. This sequence encodes CASSQERNQPQHF.

This sequence joins TRBV2 and TRBJ2-1; 11 bases agree with TRBD2. V shed 5 bases, J shed 7 bases, and the junction held 7 bases outside the gene matches. The germline V gene has CDR1 SNHLY and CDR2 FYNNEI. The CDR3 spans 15 residues. The CDR3 loop reads CASSYLGTSGNEQFF. The CDR3 DNA sequence: TGTGCCAGCAGTTACCTCGGGACTAGCGGAAATGAGCAGTTCTTC.

Remarks on this clone: In the same sample, other DNA sequences code for this CDR3. This chain links TRBV30 with TRBJ1-5; unclear D gene. CDR1 is GTSNPN and CDR2 is SVGIG in the germline V gene (reference sequence). V was clipped by 1 base and J by 5 bases, with 9 bases between them. The CDR3 totals 13 residues. CDR3 DNA: TGTGCCTGGAGTGGAGGCCGAGATCAGCCCCAGCATTTT. Its translation: CAWSGGRDQPQHF.

In this sample, this clone turned up a few times. The chain carries TRBV19 and TRBJ2-6, with 7 bases identical to TRBD1. CDR1 is LNHDA, CDR2 SQIVND, per germline (reference sequence). The junction had 6 bases not matched to a gene; V was cut back by 6 bases and J by 4 bases. The CDR3 loop spans 15 amino acids. CDR3: CASSNQGGGANVLTF. The CDR3 DNA follows: TGTGCCAGTAGCAACCAAGGGGGCGGGGCCAACGTCCTGACTTTC.